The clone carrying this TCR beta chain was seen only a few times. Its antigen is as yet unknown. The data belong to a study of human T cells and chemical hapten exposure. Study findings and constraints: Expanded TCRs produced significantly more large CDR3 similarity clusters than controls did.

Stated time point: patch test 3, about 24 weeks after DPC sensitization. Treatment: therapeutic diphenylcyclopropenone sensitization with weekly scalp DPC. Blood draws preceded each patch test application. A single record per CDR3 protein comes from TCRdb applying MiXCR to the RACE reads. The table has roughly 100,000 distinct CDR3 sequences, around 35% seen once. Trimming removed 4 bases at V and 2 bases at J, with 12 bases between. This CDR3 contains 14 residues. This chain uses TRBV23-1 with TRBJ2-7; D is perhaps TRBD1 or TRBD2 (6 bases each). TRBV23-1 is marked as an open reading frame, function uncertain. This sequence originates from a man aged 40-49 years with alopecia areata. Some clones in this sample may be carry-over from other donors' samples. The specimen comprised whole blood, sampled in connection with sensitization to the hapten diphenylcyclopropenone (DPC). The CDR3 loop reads CASSLSGATYEQYF. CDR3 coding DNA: TGCGCCAGCAGTCTATCGGGGGCTACCTACGAGCAGTACTTC.